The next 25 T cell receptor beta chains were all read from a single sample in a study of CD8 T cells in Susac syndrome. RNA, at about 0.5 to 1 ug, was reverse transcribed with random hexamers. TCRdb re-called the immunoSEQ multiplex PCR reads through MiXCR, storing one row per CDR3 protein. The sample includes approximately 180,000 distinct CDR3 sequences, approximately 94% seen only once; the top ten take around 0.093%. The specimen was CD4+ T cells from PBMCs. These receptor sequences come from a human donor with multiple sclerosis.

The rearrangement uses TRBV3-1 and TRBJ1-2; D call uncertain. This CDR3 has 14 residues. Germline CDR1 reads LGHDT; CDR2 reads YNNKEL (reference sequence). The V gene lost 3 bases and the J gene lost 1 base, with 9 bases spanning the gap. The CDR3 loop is CASSHEVNNYGYTF. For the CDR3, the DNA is TGTGCCAGCAGCCACGAGGTCAATAACTATGGCTACACCTTC. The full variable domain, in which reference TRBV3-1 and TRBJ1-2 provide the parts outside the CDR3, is DTAVSQTPKYLVTQMGNDKSIKCEQNLGHDTMYWYKQDSKKFLKIMFSYNNKELIINETVPNRFSPKSPDKAHLNLHINSLELGDSAVYFCASSHEVNNYGYTFGSGTRLTVV.

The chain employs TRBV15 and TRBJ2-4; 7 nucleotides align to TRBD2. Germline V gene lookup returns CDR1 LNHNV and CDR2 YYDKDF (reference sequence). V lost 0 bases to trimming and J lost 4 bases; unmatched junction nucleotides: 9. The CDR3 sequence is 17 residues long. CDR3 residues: CATSRDPPGGPKNIQYF. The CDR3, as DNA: TGTGCCACCAGCAGAGATCCCCCGGGGGGACCAAAAAACATTCAGTACTTC.

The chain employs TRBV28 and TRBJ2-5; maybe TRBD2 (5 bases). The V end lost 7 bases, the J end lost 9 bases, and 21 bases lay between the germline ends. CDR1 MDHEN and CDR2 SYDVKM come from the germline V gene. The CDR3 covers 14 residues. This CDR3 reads CASTPRGLGWAQYF. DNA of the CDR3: TGTGCCAGCACCCCTCGCGGGTTGGGGTGGGCCCAGTACTTC.

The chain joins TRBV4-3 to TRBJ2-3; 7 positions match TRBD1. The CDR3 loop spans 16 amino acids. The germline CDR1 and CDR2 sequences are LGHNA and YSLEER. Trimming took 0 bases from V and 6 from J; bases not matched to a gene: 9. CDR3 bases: TGCGCCAGCAGCCAAGATCAGGAGACAGGGCTGGATACGCAGTATTTT. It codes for CASSQDQETGLDTQYF.

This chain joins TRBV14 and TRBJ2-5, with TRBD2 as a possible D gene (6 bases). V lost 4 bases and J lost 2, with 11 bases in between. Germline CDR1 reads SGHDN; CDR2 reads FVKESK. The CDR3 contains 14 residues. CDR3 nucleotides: TGTGCCAGCAGCCTTCGGGACTTTCAAGAGACCCAGTACTTC. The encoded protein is CASSLRDFQETQYF.

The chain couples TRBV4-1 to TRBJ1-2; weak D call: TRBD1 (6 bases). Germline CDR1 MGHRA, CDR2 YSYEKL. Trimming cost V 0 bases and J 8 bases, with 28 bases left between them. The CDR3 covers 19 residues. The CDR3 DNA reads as TGCGCCAGCAGCCAAGATAGTGGGACACAAGTCGTCGGGCGTGGAGGCTACACCTTC. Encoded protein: CASSQDSGTQVVGRGGYTF.

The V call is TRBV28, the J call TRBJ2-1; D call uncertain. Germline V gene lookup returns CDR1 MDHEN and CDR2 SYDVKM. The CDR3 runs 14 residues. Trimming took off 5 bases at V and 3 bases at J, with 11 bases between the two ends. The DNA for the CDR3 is TGTGCCAGCAGTGCCAGTAGGATCTACAATGAGCAGTTCTTC. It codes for CASSASRIYNEQFF.

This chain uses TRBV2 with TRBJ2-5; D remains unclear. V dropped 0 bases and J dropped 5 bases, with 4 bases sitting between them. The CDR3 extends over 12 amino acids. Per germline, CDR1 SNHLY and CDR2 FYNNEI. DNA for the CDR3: TGTGCCAGCAGTGAAGCCCAGGAGACCCAGTACTTC. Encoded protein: CASSEAQETQYF. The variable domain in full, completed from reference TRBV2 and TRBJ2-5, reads EPEVTQTPSHQVTQMGQEVILRCVPISNHLYFYWYRQILGQKVEFLVSFYNNEISEKSEIFDDQFSVERPDGSNFTLKIRSTKLEDSAMYFCASSEAQETQYFGPGTRLLVL.

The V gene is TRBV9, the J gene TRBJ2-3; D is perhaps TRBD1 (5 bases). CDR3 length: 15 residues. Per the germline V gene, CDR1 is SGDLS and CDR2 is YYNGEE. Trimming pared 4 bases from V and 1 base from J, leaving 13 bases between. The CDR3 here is CASSLGVLGTDTQYF. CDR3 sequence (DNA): TGTGCCAGCAGCCTAGGGGTCTTGGGCACAGATACGCAGTATTTT.

The CDR3 loop is CASRTGTAYGYTF. CDR3 nucleotide sequence: TGTGCCAGCAGGACCGGGACAGCCTATGGCTACACCTTC. The chain recombines TRBV6-2 or TRBV6-3 with TRBJ1-2; 7 nucleotides agree with TRBD1. The germline CDR1 and CDR2 sequences are MNHEY and SVGEGT. The CDR3 totals 13 residues. The junction had 5 bases not matched to a gene; V was cut back by 6 bases and J by 4 bases.

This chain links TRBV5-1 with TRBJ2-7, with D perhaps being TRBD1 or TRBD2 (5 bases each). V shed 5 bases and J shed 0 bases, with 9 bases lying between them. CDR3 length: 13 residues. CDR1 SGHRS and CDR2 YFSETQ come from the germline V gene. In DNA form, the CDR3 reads TGCGCCAGCAGGCCCGGGGCCTCCTACGAGCAGTACTTC. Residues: CASRPGASYEQYF.

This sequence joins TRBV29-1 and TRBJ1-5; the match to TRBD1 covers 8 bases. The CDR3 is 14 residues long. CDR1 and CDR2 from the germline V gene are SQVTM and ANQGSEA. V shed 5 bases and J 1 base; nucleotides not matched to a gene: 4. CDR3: CSVMDRDSNQPQHF. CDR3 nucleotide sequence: TGCAGCGTTATGGACAGGGACAGCAATCAGCCCCAGCATTTT.

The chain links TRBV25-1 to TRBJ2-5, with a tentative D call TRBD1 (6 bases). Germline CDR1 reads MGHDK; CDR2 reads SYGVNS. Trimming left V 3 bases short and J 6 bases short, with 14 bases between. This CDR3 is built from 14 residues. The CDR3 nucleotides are TGTGCCAGCAGTGAGTCAGGGGATTGGAAGACCCAGTACTTC. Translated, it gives CASSESGDWKTQYF. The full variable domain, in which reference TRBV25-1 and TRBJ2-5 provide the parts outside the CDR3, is EADIYQTPRYLVIGTGKKITLECSQTMGHDKMYWYQQDPGMELHLIHYSYGVNSTEKGDLSSESTVSRIRTEHFPLTLESARPSHTSQYLCASSESGDWKTQYFGPGTRLLVL.

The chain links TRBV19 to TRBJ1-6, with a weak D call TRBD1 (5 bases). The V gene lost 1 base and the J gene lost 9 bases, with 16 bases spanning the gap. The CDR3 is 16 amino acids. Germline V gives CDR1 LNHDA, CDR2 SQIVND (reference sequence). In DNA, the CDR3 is TGTGCCAGTAGTATAGGAGGGCCCCGGGGACGTTCACCCCTCCACTTT. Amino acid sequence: CASSIGGPRGRSPLHF.

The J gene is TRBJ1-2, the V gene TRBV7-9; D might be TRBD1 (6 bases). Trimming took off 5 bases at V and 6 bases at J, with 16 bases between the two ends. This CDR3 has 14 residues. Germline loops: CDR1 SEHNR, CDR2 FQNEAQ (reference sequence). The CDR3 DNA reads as TGTGCCAGCAGCCACGCCAGGGGAACGAATGGCTACACCTTC. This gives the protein CASSHARGTNGYTF.

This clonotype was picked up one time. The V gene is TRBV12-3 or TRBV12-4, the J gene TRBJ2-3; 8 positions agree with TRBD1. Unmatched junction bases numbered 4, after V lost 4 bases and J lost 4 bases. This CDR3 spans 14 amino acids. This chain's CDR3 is CASSYRGSPDTQYF. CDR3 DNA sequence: TGTGCCAGCAGTTACAGGGGGAGTCCAGATACGCAGTATTTT.

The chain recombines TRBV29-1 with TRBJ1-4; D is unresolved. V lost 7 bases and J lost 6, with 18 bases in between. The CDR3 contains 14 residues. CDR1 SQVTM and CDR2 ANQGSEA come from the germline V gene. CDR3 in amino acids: CSAVDRLADEKLFF. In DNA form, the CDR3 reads TGCAGCGCCGTTGACCGGCTGGCGGATGAAAAACTGTTTTTT. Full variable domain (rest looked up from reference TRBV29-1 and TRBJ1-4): SAVISQKPSRDICQRGTSLTIQCQVDSQVTMMFWYRQQPGQSLTLIATANQGSEATYESGFVIDKFPISRPNLTFSTLTVSNMSPEDSSIYLCSAVDRLADEKLFFGSGTQLSVL.

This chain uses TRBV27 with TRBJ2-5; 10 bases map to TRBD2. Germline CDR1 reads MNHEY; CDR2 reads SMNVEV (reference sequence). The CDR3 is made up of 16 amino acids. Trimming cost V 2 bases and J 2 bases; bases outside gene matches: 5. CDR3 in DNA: TGTGCCAGCAGTTTACGGCTAGCGGGGGCACAAGAGACCCAGTACTTC. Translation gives CASSLRLAGAQETQYF.

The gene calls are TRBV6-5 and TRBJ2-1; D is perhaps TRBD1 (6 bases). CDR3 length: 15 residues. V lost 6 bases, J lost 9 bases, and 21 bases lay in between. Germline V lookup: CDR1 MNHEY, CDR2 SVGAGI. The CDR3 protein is CASSPEGDLGGEQFF. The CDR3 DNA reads TGTGCCAGCAGCCCCGAGGGGGATTTAGGTGGTGAGCAGTTCTTC.

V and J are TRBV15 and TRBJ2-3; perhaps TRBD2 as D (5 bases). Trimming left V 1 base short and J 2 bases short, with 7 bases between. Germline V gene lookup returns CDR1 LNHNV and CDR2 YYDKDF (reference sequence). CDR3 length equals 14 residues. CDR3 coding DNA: TGTGCCACCAGCAGAGGTGACTACACAGATACGCAGTATTTT. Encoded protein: CATSRGDYTDTQYF.

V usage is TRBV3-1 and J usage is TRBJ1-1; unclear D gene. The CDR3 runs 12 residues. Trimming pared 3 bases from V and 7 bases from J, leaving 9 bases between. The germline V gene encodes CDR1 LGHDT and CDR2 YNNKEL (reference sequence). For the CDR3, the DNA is TGTGCCAGCAGCCAGGGCGTCGGTGAAGCTTTCTTT. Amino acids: CASSQGVGEAFF.

CDR3 in amino acids: CASSFDSRNTEAFF. The CDR3 DNA sequence: TGTGCCAGCAGTTTTGACAGCCGGAACACTGAAGCTTTCTTT. The rearrangement joins TRBV28 to TRBJ1-1, with a tentative D call TRBD1 (5 bases). The CDR3 extends over 14 amino acids. Germline V gene lookup returns CDR1 MDHEN and CDR2 SYDVKM. With 3 bases removed from V and 1 base from J, the gap between germline ends came to 9 bases.

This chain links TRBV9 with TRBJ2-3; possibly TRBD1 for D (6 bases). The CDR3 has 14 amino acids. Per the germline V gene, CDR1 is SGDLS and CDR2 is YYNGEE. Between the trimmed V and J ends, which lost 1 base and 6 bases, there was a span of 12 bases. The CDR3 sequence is CASSVLGGADTQYF. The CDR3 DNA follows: TGTGCCAGCAGCGTATTAGGGGGTGCGGATACGCAGTATTTT.

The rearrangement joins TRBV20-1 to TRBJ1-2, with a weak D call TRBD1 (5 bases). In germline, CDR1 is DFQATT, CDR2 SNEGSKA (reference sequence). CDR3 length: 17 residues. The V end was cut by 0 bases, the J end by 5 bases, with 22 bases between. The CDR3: CSARDWSGDGGKYGYTF. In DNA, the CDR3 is TGCAGTGCTAGAGATTGGAGCGGGGACGGAGGGAAATATGGCTACACCTTC.

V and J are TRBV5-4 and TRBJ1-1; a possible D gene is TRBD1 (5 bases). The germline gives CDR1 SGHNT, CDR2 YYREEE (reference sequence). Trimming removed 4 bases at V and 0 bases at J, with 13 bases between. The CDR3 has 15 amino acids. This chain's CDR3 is CASSTGRSLNTEAFF. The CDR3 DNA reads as TGTGCCAGCAGCACGGGACGGAGCTTGAACACTGAAGCTTTCTTT.